The 7 T cell receptor beta chains below come from one sample, sequenced in a study of T cell clonality in common variable immunodeficiency. The table came from immunoSEQ multiplex PCR; TCRdb's copy has only in-frame clones and leaves some out. There are 35,000 to 55,000 clones in the sample, none observed a single time. Sequenced material: peripheral blood mononuclear cells. These receptor sequences come from a person between 18 and 75 years old in good health.

The sample holds many counts of this clone. From the germline J gene comes the end of the CDR3, since the read stops 3 residues before it. The chain carries TRBV7-2 and TRBJ1-2; 8 bases line up with TRBD1. V lost 6 bases, J lost 4 bases, and 7 bases stayed unmatched. Germline V CDR1 and CDR2: SGHTA, FQGNSA. This CDR3 is 14 amino acids long. Partial CDR3 DNA: TGTGCCAGCAGTTTATCAGGGGGCGCCTATGGC. Residues: CASSLSGGAYG. The whole CDR3 sequence reads CASSLSGGAYGYTF.

This clone was observed many times. A junction end diverges from the germline sequence, so it may reflect a read error. The sequenced fragment ends 3 residues before the CDR3 boundary, so the rest is inferred from the germline J gene. J is TRBJ2-7 and V is TRBV6-1; 11 nucleotides agree with TRBD2. Germline CDR1 MNHNS, CDR2 SASEGT. CDR3 length: 15 amino acids. The CDR3 reads CASREGTSGPYEQYF. The CDR3 DNA, read in part, is TGTGCCAGCAGGGAAGGGACTAGCGGCCCCTACGAG.

Comment on this clone: With a much larger clone just one base away, this may be a read error. The read finishes 3 residues shy of the CDR3 end, and the germline J gene is used to complete it. This sequence joins TRBV7-9 and TRBJ1-2, with D perhaps matching TRBD1 (5 bases). Germline-derived CDR1 and CDR2 are SEHNR and FQNEAQ (reference sequence). V lost 3 bases to trimming and J lost 7 bases, with 15 bases between them. This CDR3 has 14 amino acids. The DNA read from the CDR3 is TGTGCCAGCAGCTTCGGGTCCTCAGGGCCTGGC. Amino acids: CASSFGSSGPG. The whole CDR3 sequence reads CASSFGSSGPGYTF. Together with reference TRBV7-9 and TRBJ1-2, the CDR3 gives the full variable domain: DTGVSQNPRHKITKRGQNVTFRCDPISEHNRLYWYRQTLGQGPEFLTYFQNEAQLEKSRLLSDRFSAERPKGSFSTLEIQRTEQGDSAMYLCASSFGSSGPGYTFGSGTRLTVV.

There are many counts of this clone. The read ends 3 residues before the CDR3 terminus; that terminus is restored from the germline J gene. V is TRBV5-1 and J is TRBJ1-2, with 8 bases fitting TRBD1. Germline V gene sequence: CDR1 SGHRS, CDR2 YFSETQ. The V segment lost 2 bases and the J segment 6 bases; nucleotides outside the gene matches: 6. The length of the CDR3 is 14 residues. The sequenced CDR3 bases are TGCGCCAGCAGCTTAGACAGGGGACGAGATGGC. This translates into CASSLDRGRDG. The entire CDR3 sequence reads CASSLDRGRDGYTF.

This clone was observed many times. The read stops 3 residues short of the end of the CDR3; the missing end is completed from the germline J gene. The gene calls are TRBV6-2 or TRBV6-3 and TRBJ1-2; D uncertain. This CDR3 is 12 amino acids long. Germline V gene sequence: CDR1 MNHEY, CDR2 SVGEGT. The covered CDR3 bases are TGTGCCAGCAGTTCCTTTCCCGGGGGC. This codes for CASSSFPGG. The full CDR3 is CASSSFPGGYTF.

This clone was counted at least ten times. Sequencing ends 3 residues short of the CDR3 end; the germline J gene provides the rest. V is TRBV6-4 and J is TRBJ2-3; 8 bases line up with TRBD2. This CDR3 contains 16 residues. In germline, CDR1 is MRHNA, CDR2 SNTAGT. V was pared by 2 bases and J by 3 bases, with 7 bases of the junction left unmatched. CDR3 DNA (partial): TGTGCCAGCAGTGACGCTGGCGGGGGGACGACAGATACG. Residues: CASSDAGGGTTDT. The full-length CDR3 reads as CASSDAGGGTTDTQYF.

This clone was picked up many times. The observed sequence ends 3 residues before the CDR3 terminus, with the missing tail filled in from the germline J gene. The chain joins TRBV7-2 to TRBJ1-2; D is possibly TRBD1 (5 bases). The CDR3 totals 15 residues. CDR1 is SGHTA and CDR2 is FQGNSA in the germline V gene. V lost 1 base and J 4 bases, leaving 13 bases between the germline ends. Incomplete CDR3 DNA: TGTGCCAGCAGCTTAGGTGCTGGGGCAGGCTATGGC. Protein product: CASSLGAGAGYG. The entire CDR3 sequence reads CASSLGAGAGYGYTF. The full variable domain, completed using reference TRBV7-2 and TRBJ1-2, is GAGVSQSPSNKVTEKGKDVELRCDPISGHTALYWYRQSLGQGLEFLIYFQGNSAPDKSGLPSDRFSAERTGGSVSTLTIQRTQQEDSAVYLCASSLGAGAGYGYTFGSGTRLTVV.